One sample yielded the 30 T cell receptor beta chains listed below, sequenced in a study of cytomegalovirus exposure and HLA in healthy donors. The PCR ran on 60 Vbeta and 13 Jbeta primers. This table comes from immunoSEQ multiplex PCR, and its TCRdb copy is limited to in-frame clones, with some not included. The sample consists of 150,000 to 200,000 clones, approximately 79% of them appearing once. The source material was PBMCs. These receptors all come from a woman aged 45-65 years in good health and CMV-seropositive.

The CDR3 bases are TGTGCCAGCTCACCACTCGCTAGCGGGGGGTACAATGAGCAGTTCTTC. It codes for CASSPLASGGYNEQFF. The chain recombines TRBV18 with TRBJ2-1; 11 nucleotides match TRBD2. After removal of 1 base from V and 4 bases from J, the junction contained 3 bases not matched to a gene. This CDR3 contains 16 residues. CDR1 is KGHSH, CDR2 LQKENI, per germline.

This rearrangement joins TRBV5-4 to TRBJ1-6; the D gene is possibly TRBD1 (6 bases). CDR1 is SGHNT and CDR2 is YYREEE in the germline V gene (reference sequence). Trimming removed 0 bases from V and 7 bases from J, with 14 bases in between. The CDR3 sequence is 16 residues long. CDR3 region: CASSLGGGLTNSPLHF. The CDR3 DNA is TGTGCCAGCAGCTTGGGGGGGGGCCTCACCAATTCACCCCTCCACTTT. The whole variable domain, remainder taken from reference TRBV5-4 and TRBJ1-6, is ETGVTQSPTHLIKTRGQQVTLRCSSQSGHNTVSWYQQALGQGPQFIFQYYREEENGRGNFPPRFSGLQFPNYSSELNVNALELDDSALYLCASSLGGGLTNSPLHFGNGTRLTVT.

The chain combines TRBV4-1 with TRBJ1-1; D not resolved. The V end lost 0 bases, the J end lost 0 bases, and 26 bases lay between the germline ends. From germline, CDR1 is MGHRA and CDR2 YSYEKL. This CDR3 spans 21 amino acids. CDR3 DNA sequence: TGCGCCAGCAGCCAAGATAGGCCCGGGAACCACCTTCTTTCTATGAACACTGAAGCTTTCTTT. This encodes CASSQDRPGNHLLSMNTEAFF.

The chain uses TRBV5-4 and TRBJ2-7, with TRBD2 matching over 7 bases. This CDR3 contains 18 residues. The junction had 14 bases not matched to a gene; V was cut back by 0 bases and J by 2 bases. Looked up from germline, CDR1 is SGHNT and CDR2 is YYREEE (reference sequence). CDR3 DNA sequence: TGTGCCAGCAGCTTGGATCCCCGCCTCCTAGCGGATACCTACGAGCAGTACTTC. Translating it yields CASSLDPRLLADTYEQYF.

This sequence joins TRBV25-1 and TRBJ2-3; TRBD2 matches 9 bases. Per the germline V gene, CDR1 is MGHDK and CDR2 is SYGVNS. Unmatched junction bases numbered 9, after V lost 7 bases and J lost 1 base. The CDR3 loop spans 16 amino acids. The CDR3 reads CASKGGTSIGTDTQYF. The CDR3 region has the DNA TGTGCCAGCAAGGGCGGGACTAGCATCGGCACAGATACGCAGTATTTT. The whole variable domain, remainder taken from reference TRBV25-1 and TRBJ2-3, is EADIYQTPRYLVIGTGKKITLECSQTMGHDKMYWYQQDPGMELHLIHYSYGVNSTEKGDLSSESTVSRIRTEHFPLTLESARPSHTSQYLCASKGGTSIGTDTQYFGPGTRLTVL.

V and J are TRBV5-4 and TRBJ1-4, with D possibly TRBD1 on 6 matching bases. This CDR3 region has 16 residues. The V and J ends lost 4 bases and 0 bases respectively, with 13 bases between them. Germline CDR1 reads SGHNT; CDR2 reads YYREEE (reference sequence). CDR3 protein: CASSHGTGTTNEKLFF. For the CDR3, the DNA is TGTGCCAGCAGCCACGGAACAGGGACAACTAATGAAAAACTGTTTTTT.

The V call is TRBV5-4, the J call TRBJ1-1; 7 positions match TRBD1. This CDR3 comprises 14 residues. Losses at the gene ends were 5 bases for V and 5 bases for J; bases not matched to a gene: 9. Germline CDR1 is SGHNT and CDR2 is YYREEE (reference sequence). Written as DNA, the CDR3 is TGTGCCAGCAGTCCCCACAGGGGTGGAACTGAAGCTTTCTTT. As protein: CASSPHRGGTEAFF.

The V and J genes are TRBV7-9 and TRBJ1-2; no clear D gene. Germline loops: CDR1 SEHNR, CDR2 FQNEAQ (reference sequence). Trimming took off 4 bases at V and 4 bases at J, with 7 bases between the two ends. This CDR3 comprises 12 residues. The CDR3 DNA is TGTGCCAGCAGCTCACAGAGCTATGGCTACACCTTC. It encodes CASSSQSYGYTF.

The V gene is TRBV2, the J gene TRBJ2-1, with TRBD1 matching 8 bases. The germline gives CDR1 SNHLY, CDR2 FYNNEI. The CDR3 consists of 15 residues. Trimming took 6 bases from V and 2 from J; bases not matched to a gene: 6. CDR3 DNA sequence: TGTGCCAGCAGAGAAACAGGGGGTACCTACAATGAGCAGTTCTTC. This sequence encodes CASRETGGTYNEQFF. The full variable domain, its missing parts supplied by reference TRBV2 and TRBJ2-1, is EPEVTQTPSHQVTQMGQEVILRCVPISNHLYFYWYRQILGQKVEFLVSFYNNEISEKSEIFDDQFSVERPDGSNFTLKIRSTKLEDSAMYFCASRETGGTYNEQFFGPGTRLTVL.

The chain is built from TRBV4-1 and TRBJ2-7, with 7 bases aligning to TRBD2. Germline V gene data show CDR1 as MGHRA and CDR2 as YSYEKL. This CDR3 is 13 amino acids long. V lost 3 bases and J lost 4; bases outside the gene matches: 3. In DNA, the CDR3 is TGCGCCAGCAGCCACGGCGGGGGTTACGAGCAGTACTTC. It translates to CASSHGGGYEQYF.

This rearrangement joins TRBV7-9 to TRBJ2-2; perhaps TRBD1 as D (6 bases). CDR1 and CDR2 from the germline V gene are SEHNR and FQNEAQ (reference sequence). This CDR3 has 16 amino acids. Trimming shortened V by 4 bases and J by 7 bases, and 19 bases separated the two germline ends. DNA for the CDR3: TGTGCCAGCAGCTCCTTGGGTACAGGGATAGGCGGGGAGCTGTTTTTT. Translating gives CASSSLGTGIGGELFF.

The chain employs TRBV4-1 and TRBJ2-5; 7 nucleotides align to TRBD2. Germline trimming cut 0 bases from V and 2 bases from J; bases unmatched to any gene: 12. The length of the CDR3 is 18 residues. Looked up from germline, CDR1 is MGHRA and CDR2 is YSYEKL. This CDR3 is CASSQESGRAGTQETQYF. The CDR3 nucleotides read TGCGCCAGCAGCCAAGAAAGTGGGAGGGCGGGAACGCAAGAGACCCAGTACTTC.

V usage is TRBV27 and J usage is TRBJ1-1; D uncertain. The germline CDR1 and CDR2 sequences are MNHEY and SMNVEV (reference sequence). There are 11 residues in the CDR3. Between the trimmed V and J ends, which lost 7 bases and 4 bases, there was a span of 7 bases. CDR3 region: CASTGFTEAFF. The CDR3 bases are TGTGCCAGCACGGGTTTCACTGAAGCTTTCTTT.

Here the CDR3 reads CAWSPGGETQYF. DNA of the CDR3: TGTGCCTGGAGTCCGGGGGGAGAGACCCAGTACTTC. The gene calls are TRBV30 and TRBJ2-5; 7 nucleotides agree with TRBD2. J was trimmed by 4 bases and V by 2 bases; bases with no gene match: 1. The germline V gene has CDR1 GTSNPN and CDR2 SVGIG (reference sequence). CDR3 size: 12 residues.

The genes are TRBV6-1 and TRBJ1-5, with unresolved D. V dropped 2 bases and J dropped 6 bases, with 14 bases sitting between them. The CDR3 length is 15 residues. Germline V gene sequence: CDR1 MNHNS, CDR2 SASEGT. The CDR3 region is CASSEFARIGQPQHF. DNA for the CDR3: TGTGCCAGCAGTGAATTCGCCCGCATCGGTCAGCCCCAGCATTTT.

The V call is TRBV4-3, the J call TRBJ1-2, with 8 bases that match TRBD1. J lost 5 bases, V lost 0 bases, and 14 bases had no gene match. CDR1 LGHNA and CDR2 YSLEER come from the germline V gene. The CDR3 is made up of 18 amino acids. CDR3 in amino acids: CASSQDNLAGGRRYGYTF. CDR3 coding DNA: TGCGCCAGCAGCCAAGATAACTTGGCAGGGGGCCGGAGGTATGGCTACACCTTC.

V is TRBV30 and J is TRBJ2-7; 8 bases fit TRBD1. Trimming took 2 bases from V and 1 from J; bases not matched to a gene: 1. The CDR3 spans 13 residues. Germline assignment: CDR1 GTSNPN and CDR2 SVGIG (reference sequence). This CDR3 is CAWSTGGSYEQYF. DNA for the CDR3: TGTGCCTGGAGTACAGGGGGATCCTACGAGCAGTACTTC.

The V call is TRBV30, the J call TRBJ1-6; 9 bases line up with TRBD1. Germline V CDR1 and CDR2: GTSNPN, SVGIG (reference sequence). J was trimmed by 10 bases and V by 3 bases; bases with no gene match: 13. The CDR3 extends over 16 amino acids. CDR3 amino acids: CAWRTGQGRIVSPLHF. Here the CDR3 DNA reads TGTGCCTGGAGAACGGGACAGGGTCGTATAGTCTCACCCCTCCACTTT.

The V gene is TRBV30, the J gene TRBJ1-3; D remains ambiguous. From germline, CDR1 is GTSNPN and CDR2 SVGIG (reference sequence). Trimming shortened V by 0 bases and J by 6 bases, and 12 bases separated the two germline ends. This CDR3 is built from 14 residues. CDR3: CAWSVRGKENTIYF. CDR3 sequence (DNA): TGTGCCTGGAGTGTACGGGGTAAAGAAAACACCATATATTTT. Based on the CDR3 plus reference TRBV30 and TRBJ1-3, the full variable domain is SQTIHQWPATLVQPVGSPLSLECTVEGTSNPNLYWYRQAAGRGLQLLFYSVGIGQISSEVPQNLSASRPQDRQFILSSKKLLLSDSGFYLCAWSVRGKENTIYFGEGSWLTVV.

The rearrangement joins TRBV20-1 to TRBJ2-1; the D gene is possibly TRBD1 (6 bases). Trimming cost V 5 bases and J 10 bases, with 12 bases left between them. Per the germline V gene, CDR1 is DFQATT and CDR2 is SNEGSKA (reference sequence). The CDR3 totals 11 residues. The CDR3 sequence is CSAGPGDEQFF. For the CDR3, the DNA is TGCAGTGCTGGCCCAGGGGACGAGCAGTTCTTC.

The CDR3 sequence: CASSEGLVGNTIYF. In DNA, the CDR3 is TGTGCCAGCAGTGAAGGGCTGGTTGGAAACACCATATATTTT. The rearrangement joins TRBV2 to TRBJ1-3; unclear D gene. Trimming cost V 1 base and J 3 bases, with 7 bases left between them. This CDR3 is 14 amino acids long. Per the germline V gene, CDR1 is SNHLY and CDR2 is FYNNEI.

The chain combines TRBV2 with TRBJ2-7; TRBD2 matches at 10 bases. Germline values: CDR1 SNHLY, CDR2 FYNNEI. The CDR3 spans 16 residues. V was clipped by 4 bases and J by 2 bases; unmatched bases: 8. For the CDR3, the DNA is TGTGCCAGCAGTGGGGGTAGCGGGGGGCTAACCTACGAGCAGTACTTC. Translation: CASSGGSGGLTYEQYF.

Worth noting for this clone: Relative to the germline gene, one junction end is altered; a read error may explain this. This chain links TRBV7-7 with TRBJ1-5, with D tentatively TRBD1 (6 bases). CDR1 is SSHAT, CDR2 FNYEAQ, per germline (reference sequence). The CDR3 is 17 amino acids. The DNA for the CDR3 is TGTGCTAGCAGCCCCCCCCCGGACAGCCAATGCAATCAGCCCCAGCATTTT. Amino acid sequence: CASSPPPDSQCNQPQHF.

The chain employs TRBV28 and TRBJ1-1; possible D gene TRBD1, 5 bases. Trimming left V 10 bases short and J 4 bases short, with 16 bases between. There are 13 residues in the CDR3. Germline CDR1 MDHEN, CDR2 SYDVKM. The CDR3 reads CATNKGDATEAFF. As DNA, the CDR3 is TGTGCCACCAATAAAGGGGATGCCACTGAAGCTTTCTTT. The whole variable domain, filled in from reference TRBV28 and TRBJ1-1, reads DVKVTQSSRYLVKRTGEKVFLECVQDMDHENMFWYRQDPGLGLRLIYFSYDVKMKEKGDIPEGYSVSREKKERFSLILESASTNQTSMYLCATNKGDATEAFFGQGTRLTVV.

The CDR3 coding sequence is TGCGCCAGCAGCCAAGATTACCTAGCGGGGGGGATGTTGGAGTTCTTC. Translation: CASSQDYLAGGMLEFF. The chain employs TRBV4-1 and TRBJ2-1; 12 nucleotides line up with TRBD2. The CDR3 is 16 amino acids. The V and J ends lost 0 bases and 14 bases, in that order; junction bases with no gene match: 11. CDR1 and CDR2 (germline): MGHRA, YSYEKL.

The chain uses TRBV6-5 and TRBJ1-1, with D possibly being TRBD1 (5 bases). The CDR3 runs 13 residues. From germline, CDR1 is MNHEY and CDR2 SVGAGI. V was clipped by 5 bases and J by 3 bases, with 10 bases between them. The DNA for the CDR3 is TGTGCCAGCAGTGACAGTTTCTACACTGAAGCTTTCTTT. It is translated as CASSDSFYTEAFF.

This chain links TRBV2 with TRBJ1-5, with a tentative D call TRBD1 (6 bases). Germline CDR1 SNHLY, CDR2 FYNNEI. The CDR3 is made up of 14 amino acids. V shed 4 bases and J shed 4 bases, with 11 bases lying between them. The CDR3 sequence is CASSGQGLNQPQHF. As DNA, the CDR3 is TGTGCCAGCAGTGGTCAGGGGTTAAATCAGCCCCAGCATTTT. The full variable domain, with the rest looked up from reference TRBV2 and TRBJ1-5, is EPEVTQTPSHQVTQMGQEVILRCVPISNHLYFYWYRQILGQKVEFLVSFYNNEISEKSEIFDDQFSVERPDGSNFTLKIRSTKLEDSAMYFCASSGQGLNQPQHFGDGTRLSIL.

This chain links TRBV7-9 with TRBJ1-4, with 7 bases matching TRBD1. CDR3 length: 14 residues. Trimming cost V 6 bases and J 8 bases; bases outside gene matches: 9. CDR1 is SEHNR and CDR2 is FQNEAQ in the germline V gene (reference sequence). The CDR3 is CASSLVDRAEKLFF. The CDR3 DNA reads TGTGCCAGCAGTTTGGTAGACAGGGCAGAAAAACTGTTTTTT.

This chain links TRBV2 with TRBJ1-2, with a possible D match to TRBD1 (5 bases). This CDR3 has 13 amino acids. Between the trimmed V and J ends, which lost 6 bases and 2 bases, there was a span of 10 bases. Germline V lookup: CDR1 SNHLY, CDR2 FYNNEI. The CDR3 reads CASRRQPNYGYTF. The CDR3 nucleotides are TGTGCCAGCAGAAGACAGCCCAACTATGGCTACACCTTC.

The table lists this clone with a few counts. This chain uses TRBV5-1 with TRBJ1-4, with 9 bases lining up with TRBD1. The germline CDR1 and CDR2 sequences are SGHRS and YFSETQ. Trimming cost V 4 bases and J 6 bases; bases outside gene matches: 4. The CDR3 runs to 14 residues. The DNA of the CDR3 is TGCGCCAGCAGCGCGACAGGGGGTCATGAAAAACTGTTTTTT. Protein: CASSATGGHEKLFF.